A selection of T cell receptor beta chains follows, all from one sample in a study of PD-1 blockade in classical Hodgkin lymphoma. The table came from immunoSEQ multiplex PCR; TCRdb's copy has only in-frame clones and leaves some out. The table has 66,000 or so clones, about two thirds seen once. The sample here was peripheral blood mononuclear cells (PBMCs), taken before the second cycle of nivolumab. These receptors were taken from a human donor with classical Hodgkin lymphoma. Both conserved end residues are part of each CDR3. The order of the fields is clone size, CDR3 length, J gene, V gene, D gene, CDR3 DNA, CDR3 protein. D genes are given only for firm matches. Size tells how often a clone was seen (once, few, many) or the class of an expanded clone, and some rows leave it out.

>NA|15|TRBJ1-6|TRBV5-1|TRBD1
TGCGCCAGCAGCTTGAGGGACAGGGGGCTATCACCCCTCCACTTT
CASSLRDRGLSPLHF
>NA|16|TRBJ1-5|TRBV18|NA
TGTGCCAGCTCACCATTAGGGACGGTTCTTAATCAGCCCCAGCATTTT
CASSPLGTVLNQPQHF
>NA|14|TRBJ1-4|TRBV5-1|NA
TGCGCCAGCAGCTTGGCTGCAACTAATGAAAAACTGTTTTTT
CASSLAATNEKLFF
>NA|17|TRBJ2-3|TRBV18|TRBD2
TGTGCCAGCTCACCTACCGGGACTAGCGGTCCCTCAGATACGCAGTATTTT
CASSPTGTSGPSDTQYF
>once|14|TRBJ1-6|TRBV5-5|NA
TGTGCCAGCAGCCACCAGGGGCGCTTCTCACCCCTCCACTTT
CASSHQGRFSPLHF
>NA|14|TRBJ1-1|TRBV6-6|NA
TGTGCCAGCAACGTCAGAGGGGTGGACACTGAAGCTTTCTTT
CASNVRGVDTEAFF
>few|14|TRBJ2-1|TRBV27|TRBD1
TGTGCCAGCAGTTATGACAGGGGGACGTCCCGGCAGTTCTTC
CASSYDRGTSRQFF
>NA|14|TRBJ1-4|TRBV19|TRBD1
TGTGCCAGTACCCGGACAGGGGTGGATGAAAAACTGTTTTTT
CASTRTGVDEKLFF
>many|14|TRBJ2-1|TRBV7-3|TRBD2
TGTGCCAGCAGCTCCAGCGGGGGGGCAGATGAGCAGTTCTTC
CASSSSGGADEQFF
>NA|16|TRBJ2-3|TRBV7-8|TRBD2
TGTGCCAGCAGCTTCTGGACTAGCGGGAGGACAGATACGCAGTATTTT
CASSFWTSGRTDTQYF
>NA|16|TRBJ1-2|TRBV4-2|NA
TGTGCCAGCAGCTTGGTGGGGGGACTCCAGAGTTATGGCTACACCTTC
CASSLVGGLQSYGYTF
>few|13|TRBJ2-7|TRBV29-1|NA
TGCAGCGCCAGGTCATCGGGGTCCTACGAGCAGTACTTC
CSARSSGSYEQYF
>NA|14|TRBJ1-1|TRBV5-1|TRBD1
TGCGCCAGCAGCTTGGCTGACAGGGGGTATGAAGCTTTCTTT
CASSLADRGYEAFF
>NA|15|TRBJ1-5|TRBV2|NA
TGTGCCAGCAGTGGGATAAGGGATGGGAATCAGCCCCAGCATTTT
CASSGIRDGNQPQHF
>few|15|TRBJ2-5|TRBV2|NA
TGTGCCAGCAAGTCCGGGACCCCAGTGGGGGAGACCCAGTACTTC
CASKSGTPVGETQYF
>NA|16|TRBJ2-2|TRBV30|TRBD2
TGTGCCTGGAGTGTATATGGTAGCGGGAGAACCGGGGAGCTGTTTTTT
CAWSVYGSGRTGELFF
>few|12|TRBJ1-2|TRBV6-1|TRBD1
TGTGCCAGCAGTGCCGACAGGGCTGGCTACACCTTC
CASSADRAGYTF
>NA|13|TRBJ2-7|TRBV19|NA
TGTGCCAGTAGCCGCGTGGGAGCCTACGAGCAGTACTTC
CASSRVGAYEQYF
>NA|13|TRBJ1-1|TRBV19|NA
TGTGCCAGTAACAGGGCGGTGAACACTGAAGCTTTCTTT
CASNRAVNTEAFF
>NA|14|TRBJ1-5|TRBV9|NA
TGTGCCAGCAGCCCCTCCAGGGGTCATCAGCCCCAGCATTTT
CASSPSRGHQPQHF
>NA|14|TRBJ1-2|TRBV4-1|NA
TGCGCCAGCAGCCACCCGACAGCTCTTTATGGCTACACCTTC
CASSHPTALYGYTF
>NA|15|TRBJ2-7|TRBV9|NA
TGTGCCAGCAGCGTAGAAGGGGTCCCAACTTACGAGCAGTACTTC
CASSVEGVPTYEQYF
>NA|17|TRBJ1-4|TRBV6-1|TRBD1
TGTGCCAGCAGTGAACTTAATTCGGGGACAGGATATGAAAAACTGTTTTTT
CASSELNSGTGYEKLFF
>NA|12|TRBJ2-2|TRBV5-1|NA
TGCGCCAGCAGCTCTAACACCGGGGAGCTGTTTTTT
CASSSNTGELFF
>NA|15|TRBJ1-1|TRBV28|NA
TGTGCCAGCACCTACCGTATGGGGGGGAGAACTGAAGCTTTCTTT
CASTYRMGGRTEAFF
>few|13|TRBJ1-1|TRBV15|NA
TGTGCCACCAGCAGAGATCGGCAAACTCAAGCTTTCTTT
CATSRDRQTQAFF
>NA|15|TRBJ2-3|TRBV11-2|NA
TGTGCCAGCAGCTTAGAATCTACTAATCTGGCTACGCAGTATTTT
CASSLESTNLATQYF
>NA|15|TRBJ1-2|TRBV9|TRBD1
TGTGCCAGCAGCGTAGATCCGACAGGGGCCTATGGCTACACCTTC
CASSVDPTGAYGYTF
>NA|13|TRBJ1-1|TRBV7-2|TRBD1
TGTGCCAGCAGCCCCGGACAGGGGGCGAGGGCTTTCTTT
CASSPGQGARAFF
>NA|15|TRBJ2-6|TRBV6-4|NA
TGTGCCAGCGGAGAGCAGGGCGCGGGGGCCAACGTCCTGACTTTC
CASGEQGAGANVLTF
>NA|15|TRBJ1-1|TRBV5-6|NA
TGTGCCAGCAGCCCCGGTTTGATTTCGAACACTGAAGCTTTCTTT
CASSPGLISNTEAFF
>once|16|TRBJ1-2|TRBV13|TRBD1
TGTGCCAGCAGCCCGGACAGGGCAAATCGAAACTATGGCTACACCTTC
CASSPDRANRNYGYTF
>NA|17|TRBJ2-1|TRBV9|TRBD2
TGTGCCAGCAGCGTAGGGGGGACTAGTTGGACAAACAATGAGCAGTTCTTC
CASSVGGTSWTNNEQFF
>NA|15|TRBJ1-6|TRBV23-1|TRBD1
TGCGCCAGCAGTCATGAGGACAGGGGTAATTCACCCCTCCACTTT
CASSHEDRGNSPLHF
>once|14|TRBJ1-1|TRBV29-1|NA
TGCAGCGTTGCATCTAGGCGGGAGAACACTGAAGCTTTCTTT
CSVASRRENTEAFF
>once|12|TRBJ2-1|TRBV19|NA
TGTGCCAGTTCCTGGGGGTGGCGGGAGCAGTTCTTC
CASSWGWREQFF
>NA|19|TRBJ2-3|TRBV4-1|TRBD2
TGCGCCAGCAGCCCCAACGGGAGCGGGAGGGAGAGGGGCACAGATACGCAGTATTTT
CASSPNGSGRERGTDTQYF
>NA|16|TRBJ2-7|TRBV7-3|TRBD1
TGTGCCAGCAGCTTAACCCCAGTGACAGGGGGCTACGAGCAGTACTTC
CASSLTPVTGGYEQYF
>once|12|TRBJ1-2|TRBV7-2|NA
TGTGCCAGCAGCTCGAGGGTTGGCGGCTACACCTTC
CASSSRVGGYTF
>NA|24|TRBJ1-4|TRBV5-1|NA
TGCGCCAGCAGCTTAGGATATGGGCAACCCCTAAGGAATAGAGTGGATGCAACTAATGAAAAACTGTTTTTT
CASSLGYGQPLRNRVDATNEKLFF
>NA|15|TRBJ1-1|TRBV7-9|NA
TGTGCCAGCAGGGGGGACAAGCTAGAGAACACTGAAGCTTTCTTT
CASRGDKLENTEAFF
>NA|16|TRBJ2-7|TRBV7-9|TRBD1
TGTGCCAGCAGTTCTCTGCCGGGACAGGGGGCGAACGAGCAGTACTTC
CASSSLPGQGANEQYF
>NA|14|TRBJ1-5|TRBV28|NA
TGTGCCAGCGGGGACGGGGGGGTTGTTCGGCCCCAGCATTTT
CASGDGGVVRPQHF
>NA|16|TRBJ2-4|TRBV11-3|NA
TGTGCCAGCAGCTTAGGAAGGTGGGCTACCAAAAACATTCAGTACTTC
CASSLGRWATKNIQYF
>few|13|TRBJ2-5|TRBV19|NA
TGTGCCAGTAGTATAGGACTACAAGAGACCCAGTACTTC
CASSIGLQETQYF
>NA|16|TRBJ2-3|TRBV4-1|TRBD2
TGCGCCAGCAGCCCCCGACTAGCGGGGGTGGAAGATACGCAGTATTTT
CASSPRLAGVEDTQYF
>few|15|TRBJ2-4|TRBV2|NA
TGTGCCACTCGTCCGGTAGCCCTAGCCAAAAACATTCAGTACTTC
CATRPVALAKNIQYF
>NA|17|TRBJ1-3|TRBV11-2|TRBD1
TGTGCCAGCAGCTTAGGCCTACAGGGGTGGTATGGAAACACCATATATTTT
CASSLGLQGWYGNTIYF
>NA|13|TRBJ1-5|TRBV6-1|TRBD1
TGTGCGCTCCAGGGGGGTAGGAATCAGCCCCAGCATTTT
CALQGGRNQPQHF
>few|12|TRBJ2-7|TRBV7-2|NA
TGTGCCAGCAGCTCTCCCCCAGACGAGCAGTACTTC
CASSSPPDEQYF
>NA|13|TRBJ1-2|TRBV28|NA
TGTGCCAGCATAGGGGGAGGGTTTGGTGGCTACACCTTC
CASIGGGFGGYTF
>once|16|TRBJ1-1|TRBV4-2|TRBD1
TGTGCCAGCAGCCAAGATCATTCCGGGACAGGGGGGGAAGCTTTCTTT
CASSQDHSGTGGEAFF
>few|17|TRBJ2-3|TRBV27|TRBD1
TGTGCCAGCAGTTTATCGTTGGGGACAGGAAGCACAGATACGCAGTATTTT
CASSLSLGTGSTDTQYF
>NA|14|TRBJ2-1|TRBV7-2|NA
TGTGCCAGCAGCTCCCCCCCGGGGCGGACCGAGCAGTTCTTC
CASSSPPGRTEQFF
>NA|14|TRBJ1-6|TRBV25-1|NA
TGTGCCAGCAGATGGACTTCCGGGAATTCACCCCTCCACTTT
CASRWTSGNSPLHF